This T cell receptor beta chain was recovered during a study of CD8+CD57+ T cells in acquired aplastic anemia. Study-wide context: Across the sorted CD4+ and CD8+ cells, DNA amounts averaged roughly 3 ug.

Overall study findings and caveats: Patients and controls had CD8+ Simpson's diversity values that were not significantly distinct. The same twenty-nine CD8+ CDR3 sequences occurred in patients and in controls.

Using genomic DNA as the template, TCR beta VDJ and CDR3 profiling was carried out. Using its own MiXCR run on the reads, TCRdb lists one record per CDR3 protein. In the table there are 350,000 to 450,000 distinct CDR3 sequences, 60% to 80% of which are singletons. The CDR3 contains 15 residues. Germline loops: CDR1 DFQATT, CDR2 SNEGSKA (reference sequence). Trimming stripped 6 bases from V and 0 bases from J, with 15 bases between. Regarding this clonotype: What it binds is unknown.

The source material was sorted CD4+, CD8+, or CD8+CD57+ T cells (not recorded which) from PBMCs. This receptor was obtained from a human donor in good health, serving as a control. V and J are TRBV20-1 and TRBJ1-5; no clear D. The CDR3 sequence: CSANLTRNSNQPQHF. CDR3 bases: TGCAGTGCAAATCTTACACGGAATAGCAATCAGCCCCAGCATTTT.